The present T cell receptor (beta chain) was sequenced within a study of blood T cell repertoires in COVID-19 (dated by TCRdb to 2018 to 2021). A note on the overall study: Collaborator samples came from the United States, Italy and Spain and covered acute and convalescent phases of COVID-19. The prospective study material was composed of cDNA or gDNA derived from T cells, B-cell-depleted T cells, or PBMCs. Subjects who had been exposed to COVID-19, were actively infected with it, or had recovered from it provided the deeply sampled blood TCRbeta repertoires that made up the dataset. The repertoires were released in a freely available public database intended as a resource for research on the immune response to SARS-CoV-2. Samples were obtained from the ongoing ImmuneRACE study (first 160 participants) and from 1,000 to 1,500 subjects provided by 6 global collaborators. Nearly every sample came with metadata listing a de-identified subject ID, COVID-19 status, age in years and sex. Where available, HLA class I and class II types were taken from metadata supplied by the sample provider and were not determined by assay-based typing.

Each collaborating institution followed its own protocols to collect whole blood in K2EDTA tubes. For TCRbeta analysis, collaborator samples were shipped as frozen whole blood, as isolated PBMCs, or as DNA extracted from either sample type. What the authors observed across the whole study: The amount of clinical and demographic metadata varied by source and participant and was provided uncurated.

TCRbeta CDR3 regions were amplified from genomic DNA using the immunoSEQ Assay, a bias-controlled multiplex PCR. The paper's data handling went like this. Within the assay, amplification of reference gene primers was used to estimate how many nucleated cells each sample contained. To quantify the absolute abundance of each unique TCRbeta CDR3 rearrangement, sequence reads were collapsed and filtered. For each sample, productive Simpson clonality was calculated as the square root of Simpson's diversity index across productive rearrangements. TCRdb holds this immuneACCESS table with in-frame rearrangements only. Some clones are missing; in checked studies, unresolved V genes explain under half, and the rest has no known cause. The V and J calls and clone size come from that table; D and trimming were worked out from the DNA. The sample data list more than 95,000 clones, and about 90% of these were observed just once. Approximately 15% of the sample lies in the top ten.

The germline V gene encodes CDR1 SQVTM and CDR2 ANQGSEA. The CDR3 starts with the cysteine, ends with the phenylalanine, and has 15 residues. Only the CDR3 DNA stays, 45 bases, in frame from base 1. Between the V and J ends, shortened by 5 bases and 2 bases respectively, the junction contains 18 bases. As to this clone: The target of this receptor is not known. Within one base of it there is no much larger clone, and no base qualities were kept.

The TCR originated in a man aged 45-65 years with acute or convalescent COVID-19. The material sequenced was peripheral blood. The chain employs TRBV29-1 and TRBJ2-5, with no confidently assigned D gene. The CDR3 in this case is CSVTYQETTQETQYF. DNA sequence: TGCAGCGTTACCTACCAGGAAACAACACAAGAGACCCAGTACTTC.